This TCR beta chain was retrieved from a study of human thymus T cells. Findings of the study overall: In thymic and blood repertoires alike, V and J usage looked biased. Highly overlapping thymic repertoires in unrelated individuals were reported by related research.

The length of the CDR3 is 15 residues. The V and J ends lost 0 bases and 7 bases respectively, with 13 bases between them. The germline V gene has CDR1 SGHRS and CDR2 YFSETQ. On this clone: Its antigen is unknown.

Resections were taken during corrective heart surgery, and the thymus tissue came from these. Corrective surgery for congenital heart defects was being performed on the healthy Finnish infants who served as donors. The data were produced by immunoSEQ multiplex PCR, yet TCRdb's version contains in-frame clones alone and is incomplete. This sample has some 72,000 clones, with roughly 97% found just once. Sequences were obtained from thymus tissue. The receptor's source is a boy younger than two with a congenital heart defect but otherwise immunologically healthy. The V and J genes are TRBV5-1 and TRBJ1-4; a possible D gene is TRBD1 (5 bases). This CDR3 reads CASSLVVGVGEKLFF. The CDR3, as DNA: TGCGCCAGCAGCTTGGTAGTAGGGGTTGGTGAAAAACTGTTTTTT.